Listed here are 11 T cell receptor beta chains from one sample, sequenced in a study of tumor-infiltrating lymphocytes in primary liver carcinoma. Using a constant-region primer together with ProtoScript II reverse transcriptase, TCR beta cDNA was made from approximately 0.55 ug of total RNA. Three-round nested multiplex PCR performed with slightly modified ARM-PCR produced the TCR beta libraries. A C-beta reverse primer was combined with TRBV1-TRBV30 forward primers in the first two PCR rounds, and each round had around 11 cycles. TCRdb redid the calling of the multiplex PCR reads with MiXCR, one entry per CDR3 protein. The sample records 300,000 to 350,000 distinct CDR3 sequences, less than 75% being singletons. Germline DNA was also extracted, and blood RNA derived from unsorted whole blood. The sample taken for sequencing was peripheral blood. The receptors here all came from a man aged 35-49 years with primary liver carcinoma and hepatitis B virus infection.

The chain links TRBV28 to TRBJ2-2; D tentatively reads TRBD1 or TRBD2 (5 bases each). In germline, CDR1 is MDHEN, CDR2 SYDVKM. The V end was cut by 2 bases, the J end by 2 bases, with 9 bases between. CDR3 length: 15 amino acids. The CDR3 DNA reads as TGTGCCAGCAGTTTACCAGGGACCAACACCGGGGAGCTGTTTTTT. Amino acids: CASSLPGTNTGELFF.

V is TRBV11-1 and J is TRBJ2-7, with D perhaps given as TRBD1 or TRBD2 (5 bases each). Germline V lookup: CDR1 SGHAT, CDR2 FQDESV (reference sequence). V was shortened by 9 bases and J by 3 bases, with 18 bases between the two germline ends. The CDR3 spans 14 residues. DNA for the CDR3: TGTGCCAGTAGAACCGGGACCAGCGGCTACGAGCAGTACTTC. It specifies CASRTGTSGYEQYF.

For this clonotype: One end of the junction is discordant with germline, which a read error may explain. The V and J genes are TRBV10-3 and TRBJ2-2, with 7 bases fitting TRBD2. Per the germline V gene, CDR1 is ENHRY and CDR2 is SYGVKD. The CDR3 runs to 15 residues. The CDR3 DNA follows: TGTGTCATCAGTGAGACCACGGGGGGCACCGGGGAGCTGTTTTTT. Translation gives CVISETTGGTGELFF.

Note on this clonotype: A much more abundant neighbour one base away suggests this may be a read error. The gene calls are TRBV13 and TRBJ2-7; TRBD1 agrees at 10 bases. This CDR3 comprises 14 residues. Germline loops: CDR1 PRHDT, CDR2 FYEKMQ (reference sequence). Trimming took 5 bases from V and 4 from J; bases not matched to a gene: 5. This CDR3 is CASSDRTGGYEQYF. CDR3 nucleotides: TGTGCCAGCAGCGACCGGACAGGGGGGTACGAGCAGTACTTC.

Comment on this clonotype: Given a much more abundant clone one base away, this may be a read error. The chain links TRBV29-1 to TRBJ2-2, with TRBD1 matching over 9 bases. Per the germline V gene, CDR1 is SQVTM and CDR2 is ANQGSEA. This CDR3 contains 13 residues. The CDR3 nucleotides are TGCAACGTGGGACAGGGAGATCCCGGGGAGCTGTTTTTT. Translation gives CNVGQGDPGELFF.

In its sample, this clonotype was seen a few times. This chain joins TRBV4-2 and TRBJ2-1, with a tentative D call TRBD2 (6 bases). V lost 0 bases and J 14 bases, leaving 14 bases between the germline ends. The CDR3 contains 13 residues. The germline V gene has CDR1 LGHNA and CDR2 YNFKEQ. The CDR3 protein is CASSQDQLPGEFF. The CDR3 nucleotides are TGTGCCAGCAGCCAAGATCAACTACCGGGAGAGTTCTTC.

This clonotype has a handful of counts. This may arise from a read error, as a much more abundant clone is one base away. The rearrangement uses TRBV29-1 and TRBJ1-2; D is undetermined. The CDR3 runs 13 residues. Germline V gene sequence: CDR1 SQVTM, CDR2 ANQGSEA. Trimming shortened V by 7 bases and J by 4 bases, and 16 bases separated the two germline ends. The CDR3 sequence is CSALGGGPYGYTF. As DNA, the CDR3 is TGCAGCGCCCTGGGCGGCGGGCCCTATGGCTACACCTTC. Full variable domain (rest looked up from reference TRBV29-1 and TRBJ1-2): SAVISQKPSRDICQRGTSLTIQCQVDSQVTMMFWYRQQPGQSLTLIATANQGSEATYESGFVIDKFPISRPNLTFSTLTVSNMSPEDSSIYLCSALGGGPYGYTFGSGTRLTVV.

The chain recombines TRBV11-2 with TRBJ2-2, with 13 bases matching TRBD2. Germline V gene sequence: CDR1 SGHAT, CDR2 FQNNGV. After removal of 5 bases from V and 4 bases from J, the junction contained 10 bases not matched to a gene. CDR3 length: 18 residues. This CDR3 is CASSPTRTSGSFTGELFF. In DNA, the CDR3 is TGTGCCAGCAGCCCCACCCGGACTAGCGGGAGCTTCACCGGGGAGCTGTTTTTT.

Remarks on this clonotype: This CDR3 fails to terminate in the conserved phenylalanine or tryptophan, so it likely reflects a read error. J is TRBJ1-2 and V is TRBV4-2; possibly TRBD1 for D (5 bases). Trimming removed 7 bases from V and 8 bases from J, with 14 bases in between. CDR3 length: 12 amino acids. Germline V gene sequence: CDR1 LGHNA, CDR2 YNFKEQ. CDR3 region: CASIAGADGYTL. Here the CDR3 DNA reads TGTGCCAGCATTGCTGGGGCGGACGGCTACACCCTC.

This clonotype was picked up a small number of times. It may be a read error: a sequence one base away is much more abundant. The V call is TRBV29-1, the J call TRBJ2-4; D not certain. Germline loops: CDR1 SQVTM, CDR2 ANQGSEA. With 1 base removed from V and 1 base from J, the gap between germline ends came to 5 bases. The CDR3 length is 13 residues. The CDR3 protein is CSVEGMAKNIQYF. CDR3 DNA sequence: TGCAGCGTTGAAGGTATGGCCAAAAACATTCAGTACTTC.

This clonotype was seen more than once but under ten times. A much larger clonotype is one base distant, so this may be a read error. This likely comes from a read error, as the CDR3 has no conserved phenylalanine or tryptophan at its end. The V and J genes are TRBV29-1 and TRBJ2-5, with a weak D call TRBD1 (6 bases). The CDR3 sequence is 12 residues long. The V and J ends lost 6 bases and 1 base respectively, with 9 bases between them. In germline, CDR1 is SQVTM, CDR2 ANQGSEA. The CDR3 is CSVGHFQETQYI. The CDR3 DNA follows: TGCAGCGTGGGACATTTCCAAGAGACCCAGTACATC.